Listed below are T cell receptor beta chains from one sample, sequenced in a study of early T cells in non-severe SARS-CoV-2 infection. Each CDR3 protein gets one entry after TCRdb re-called the 5' RACE reads with MiXCR. The sample comprises around 55,000 distinct CDR3 sequences, about 15% of which are singletons, and roughly 10% rests with the top ten. Source: whole blood, taken at baseline. These receptors originate from an adult who was a healthcare worker with PCR-confirmed SARS-CoV-2 infection or an uninfected control (not recorded which). Both conserved end residues are trimmed from each CDR3. The D gene is left open where the match is weak. Not all rows give a size; the values are once, few, many and, for expanded clones, a class.

J gene,clone size,D gene,V gene,CDR3 protein
TRBJ2-1,.,.,TRBV11-2,ASSLMSAYNEQF
TRBJ2-2,.,.,TRBV29-1,SVTPGPWGGELF
TRBJ2-1,few,TRBD2,TRBV28,ASSSSGLAGAEQF
TRBJ2-1,.,TRBD2,TRBV4-1,ASSQLAGGYNEQF
TRBJ1-6,few,TRBD1,TRBV12-3/TRBV12-4,ASSSPGQAGPPLH
TRBJ1-1,many,.,TRBV29-1,SVEPGWGMNTEAF
TRBJ1-3,few,.,TRBV5-1,ASSAETRGNTIY
TRBJ2-7,few,.,TRBV2,ASSPRQGPGEQY
TRBJ2-1,medium-sized,.,TRBV2,ASSEARAGEQF
TRBJ2-4,.,.,TRBV5-1,ASSLEGAVAKNIQY
TRBJ1-4,many,TRBD1,TRBV10-3,ATTDRDGEKLF
TRBJ1-2,.,.,TRBV19,ASSIRRGHYGYT
TRBJ2-3,few,.,TRBV20-1,SASGGLRTDTQY
TRBJ2-3,many,TRBD2,TRBV13,ASSPQWREGTDTQY
TRBJ2-3,few,.,TRBV11-3,ASSLDSSAPSTDTQY
TRBJ2-7,few,.,TRBV28,ASSFDSTYEQY
TRBJ2-7,.,.,TRBV6-1,ASSEGGTLYEQY
TRBJ2-5,.,TRBD1,TRBV7-9,ASSWGQKETQY
TRBJ2-1,.,.,TRBV7-3,ASSLIGGNEQF
TRBJ1-4,.,.,TRBV20-1,SASKGMEKLF
TRBJ2-7,.,.,TRBV5-1,ASSLNSGSEQY
TRBJ2-1,.,.,TRBV24-1,ATSDWTAISYNEQF
TRBJ2-1,few,.,TRBV6-1,ASSVESGSYNEQF
TRBJ1-1,few,.,TRBV11-2,ASSLGTLQGQTEAF
TRBJ2-3,many,.,TRBV11-2,ASSLLQADTQY